One T cell receptor (beta chain) is described in this entry. Its specificity is unknown. This record comes from a study of shared clonotypes between healthy human individuals. The naive CD8 fraction comprised CD45RO-negative cells positively selected for CCR7 and excluded terminally differentiated effector memory CD45RA+ cells. Findings of the study overall: Several donors held approximately 4.6% of naive CD4 clonotypes in common. The authors expected sequencing depth to affect clonotype sharing among donors. Rarefaction gave evidence that sorted-subset sequencing remained incomplete despite large depth.

Measured with immunoSEQ multiplex PCR; TCRdb has only the in-frame clones, and not every one. The table lists about 2 million clones, 85% to 95% of them singletons, with more than 0.95% in the top ten. The clonotype comes from a man younger than 35 in good health. The sample was naive CD8+ T cells sorted from blood.

Here the CDR3 DNA reads TGTGCCAGCAGCTCACTACAGGGTAGGGATCAGCCCCAGCATTTT. Amino acids: CASSSLQGRDQPQHF. The chain recombines TRBV7-8 with TRBJ1-5, with D maybe TRBD1 (6 bases). V was trimmed by 4 bases and J by 5 bases, leaving 15 bases between them. The CDR3 runs 15 residues. The V gene's germline CDR1 is SGHVS and CDR2 FQNEAQ.